This passage covers 20 T cell receptor beta chains from one sample sequenced in a study of human T cells and chemical hapten exposure. Time point specified: patch test 2, 6 weeks after DPC sensitization. Treatment indicated: therapeutic diphenylcyclopropenone sensitization with weekly scalp DPC. TCRdb called the RACE reads again in MiXCR, with one record for every CDR3 protein. The table shows just over 350,000 distinct CDR3 sequences, with just under 6.5% occurring only once. The sequencing used whole blood, collected in connection with sensitization to the hapten diphenylcyclopropenone (DPC). These receptor sequences come from a woman in her late teens or twenties with alopecia areata. Some clones in this sample may be carry-over from other donors' samples.

A few counts support this clonotype. The chain couples TRBV29-1 to TRBJ2-4; possibly TRBD1 for D (5 bases). This CDR3 is built from 12 residues. Trimming cost V 4 bases and J 7 bases, with 11 bases left between them. Germline assignment: CDR1 SQVTM and CDR2 ANQGSEA. The CDR3 here is CSVAVTANIQYF. DNA for the CDR3: TGCAGCGTTGCGGTGACAGCTAACATTCAGTACTTC.

CDR3 DNA sequence: TGTGCCAGCAGTGAAGGTGGGCCGGGTGGCTATGGCTACACCTTC. Protein product: CASSEGGPGGYGYTF. The V and J genes are TRBV2 and TRBJ1-2; D is undetermined. Germline values: CDR1 SNHLY, CDR2 FYNNEI. CDR3 size: 15 residues. Trimming took 1 base from V and 4 from J, leaving 13 bases between them.

The rearrangement joins TRBV9 to TRBJ2-2; tentatively, D is TRBD1 (5 bases). Germline V lookup: CDR1 SGDLS, CDR2 YYNGEE. The CDR3 length is 16 residues. Trimming shortened V by 4 bases and J by 0 bases, and 13 bases separated the two germline ends. CDR3: CASSSRVRANTGELFF. The CDR3 DNA reads as TGTGCCAGCAGCTCTAGGGTCAGGGCGAACACCGGGGAGCTGTTTTTT.

V is TRBV20-1 and J is TRBJ2-1; 7 positions agree with TRBD2. The CDR3 runs to 16 residues. V shed 6 bases, J shed 0 bases, and the junction held 11 bases outside the gene matches. CDR1 is DFQATT, CDR2 SNEGSKA, per germline (reference sequence). The chain's CDR3 is CSAIPVGDYSYNEQFF. The CDR3 bases are TGCAGTGCCATCCCTGTGGGGGACTACTCCTACAATGAGCAGTTCTTC.

There are many counts of this clonotype. The gene calls are TRBV5-1 and TRBJ1-1; the D gene is possibly TRBD1 (5 bases). V was cut by 4 bases and J by 1 base, with 11 bases left in between. Germline V gene data show CDR1 as SGHRS and CDR2 as YFSETQ. There are 14 residues in the CDR3. The chain's CDR3 is CASSVQGSNTEAFF. In DNA, the CDR3 is TGCGCCAGCAGCGTCCAGGGTTCGAACACTGAAGCTTTCTTT.

This clonotype was counted ten times or more. The rearrangement joins TRBV7-3 to TRBJ1-1; a weak D match, TRBD1 (5 bases). Between the trimmed V and J ends, which lost 6 bases and 9 bases, there was a span of 17 bases. The CDR3 has 13 amino acids. The germline CDR1 and CDR2 sequences are SGHTA and FQGTGA. CDR3 residues: CASSPGMGEKAFF. The CDR3 region has the DNA TGTGCCAGCAGTCCTGGGATGGGGGAAAAAGCTTTCTTT.

This clonotype was seen many times. CDR3 amino acids: CASRLTGPGNQPQHF. CDR3 sequence (DNA): TGTGCCAGCAGATTGACAGGGCCCGGCAATCAGCCCCAGCATTTT. The V gene is TRBV6-2 or TRBV6-3, the J gene TRBJ1-5; 7 bases are a match to TRBD1. The CDR3 runs 15 residues. V was pared by 6 bases and J by 2 bases, with 7 bases of the junction left unmatched. Germline V CDR1 and CDR2: MNHEY, SVGEGT.

The sample holds a few counts of this clonotype. V and J are TRBV2 and TRBJ1-1; no definite D call. CDR3 size: 14 residues. V was pared by 6 bases and J by 1 base, with 12 bases between. CDR1 and CDR2 from the germline V gene are SNHLY and FYNNEI. In nucleotides, the CDR3 is TGTGCCAGCAGGGTGGACCCTTCGAACACTGAAGCTTTCTTT. Translation gives CASRVDPSNTEAFF. Together with reference TRBV2 and TRBJ1-1, the CDR3 gives the full variable domain: EPEVTQTPSHQVTQMGQEVILRCVPISNHLYFYWYRQILGQKVEFLVSFYNNEISEKSEIFDDQFSVERPDGSNFTLKIRSTKLEDSAMYFCASRVDPSNTEAFFGQGTRLTVV.

V is TRBV12-3 or TRBV12-4 and J is TRBJ2-1, with 9 bases that match TRBD1. Unmatched junction bases numbered 9, after V lost 3 bases and J lost 0 bases. There are 18 residues in the CDR3. The CDR3 DNA sequence: TGTGCCAGCAGTTTTGGGGGACAGGGAGGAAGCTCCTACAATGAGCAGTTCTTC. Its protein product is CASSFGGQGGSSYNEQFF.

This clonotype was counted at least ten times. The V and J genes are TRBV12-3 or TRBV12-4 and TRBJ1-5; D might be TRBD1 (5 bases). The CDR3 covers 14 residues. Deletions cut 3 bases from V and 7 bases from J, with 13 bases between. The CDR3 DNA follows: TGTGCCAGCAGTTTTGGGGGTAGACGGCAGCCCCAGCATTTT. Its translation: CASSFGGRRQPQHF.

This clonotype was seen at least ten times. V usage is TRBV3-1 and J usage is TRBJ1-2, with a weak D call TRBD1 (6 bases). V lost 1 base to trimming and J lost 5 bases, with 17 bases between them. The CDR3 consists of 16 residues. Germline CDR1 LGHDT, CDR2 YNNKEL (reference sequence). The CDR3 nucleotides read TGTGCCAGCAGCCAAGGGGAGGGGGGCTCCTCTTATGGCTACACCTTC. It translates to CASSQGEGGSSYGYTF.

This clonotype showed up just a few times. CDR3 nucleotide sequence: TGCAGTGCTAGATCATGGGGACAGGGGGACGAGCAGTACTTC. Protein: CSARSWGQGDEQYF. V gene TRBV20-1 combines with J gene TRBJ2-7, with 11 bases fitting TRBD1. CDR1 is DFQATT, CDR2 SNEGSKA, per germline (reference sequence). This CDR3 has 14 amino acids. V gave up 2 bases and J gave up 5 bases; unmatched junction bases: 5.

This clonotype was counted between two and nine times. The V and J genes are TRBV10-3 and TRBJ2-3; 7 bases align to TRBD1. Losses at the gene ends were 7 bases for V and 3 bases for J; bases not matched to a gene: 13. This CDR3 is 16 amino acids long. Germline loops: CDR1 ENHRY, CDR2 SYGVKD. CDR3 residues: CAIKEATGSGTDTQYF. CDR3 sequence (DNA): TGTGCCATCAAAGAAGCGACAGGGTCTGGTACAGATACGCAGTATTTT.

The genes are TRBV7-8 and TRBJ2-6; possibly TRBD1 for D (6 bases). CDR1 is SGHVS and CDR2 is FQNEAQ in the germline V gene. Trimming removed 0 bases from V and 0 bases from J, with 15 bases in between. CDR3 length equals 19 residues. The CDR3 here is CASSLAPGTPNSGANVLTF. CDR3 nucleotides: TGTGCCAGCAGCTTAGCCCCCGGGACACCCAACTCTGGGGCCAACGTCCTGACTTTC.

Many counts were recorded for this clonotype. This chain connects TRBV12-3 or TRBV12-4 to TRBJ1-2, with 11 positions matching TRBD1. V lost 4 bases to trimming and J lost 7 bases; unmatched junction nucleotides: 2. CDR3 size: 13 residues. This CDR3 is CASSSGQGAGYTF. The CDR3 nucleotides are TGTGCCAGCAGTTCCGGACAGGGGGCTGGCTACACCTTC.

This clonotype came up many times. The CDR3 DNA is TGTGCCAGCTCACCGCGGCAGGGGGCGCGAACTGAAGCTTTCTTT. Its protein is CASSPRQGARTEAFF. This chain links TRBV18 with TRBJ1-1; 8 bases are a match to TRBD1. The germline gives CDR1 KGHSH, CDR2 LQKENI. J lost 5 bases, V lost 3 bases, and 8 bases had no gene match. The CDR3 consists of 15 residues.

The chain combines TRBV4-2 with TRBJ1-5; the D is unclear. The CDR3 is made up of 16 amino acids. The V end was cut by 2 bases, the J end by 0 bases, with 11 bases between. Germline CDR1 reads LGHNA; CDR2 reads YNFKEQ. The CDR3 loop is CASSQNPGNSNQPQHF. The DNA for the CDR3 is TGTGCCAGCAGCCAAAATCCCGGCAATAGCAATCAGCCCCAGCATTTT.

This clonotype was picked up many times. The chain recombines TRBV29-1 with TRBJ1-1; weak D call: TRBD1 (5 bases). The CDR3 length is 15 residues. Deletions cut 4 bases from V and 0 bases from J, with 15 bases between. Looked up from germline, CDR1 is SQVTM and CDR2 is ANQGSEA. Here the CDR3 reads CSVAGWAGLNTEAFF. The CDR3 nucleotides are TGCAGCGTTGCCGGGTGGGCAGGGCTGAACACTGAAGCTTTCTTT.

The table lists this clonotype with a few counts. The chain joins TRBV20-1 to TRBJ2-3, with 8 bases aligning to TRBD2. Per germline, CDR1 DFQATT and CDR2 SNEGSKA (reference sequence). The CDR3 totals 15 residues. V gave up 8 bases and J gave up 6 bases; unmatched junction bases: 16. The CDR3 loop reads CSSHFRGGPLDTQYF. In DNA form, the CDR3 reads TGCAGTTCCCACTTCCGGGGGGGCCCCTTGGATACGCAGTATTTT.

This clonotype was counted many times. The chain recombines TRBV7-2 with TRBJ2-2; the D is unclear. Germline loops: CDR1 SGHTA, CDR2 FQGNSA. The V end was cut by 6 bases, the J end by 6 bases, with 8 bases between. The length of the CDR3 is 12 residues. CDR3 nucleotides: TGTGCCAGCAGGAAAGCGCCCGGGGAGCTGTTTTTT. This sequence encodes CASRKAPGELFF.